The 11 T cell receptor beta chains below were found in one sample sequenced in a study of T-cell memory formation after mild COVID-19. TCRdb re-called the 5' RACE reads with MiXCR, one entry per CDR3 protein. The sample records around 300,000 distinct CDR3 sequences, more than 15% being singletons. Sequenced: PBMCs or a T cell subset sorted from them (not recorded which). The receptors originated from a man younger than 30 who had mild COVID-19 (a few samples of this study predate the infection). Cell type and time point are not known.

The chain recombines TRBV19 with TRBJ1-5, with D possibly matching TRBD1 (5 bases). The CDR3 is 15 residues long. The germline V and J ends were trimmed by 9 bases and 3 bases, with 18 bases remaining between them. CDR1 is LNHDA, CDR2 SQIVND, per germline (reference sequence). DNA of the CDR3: TGTGCCAGCCACGAGCAACGGGGGACCAATCAGCCCCAGCATTTT. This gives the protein CASHEQRGTNQPQHF.

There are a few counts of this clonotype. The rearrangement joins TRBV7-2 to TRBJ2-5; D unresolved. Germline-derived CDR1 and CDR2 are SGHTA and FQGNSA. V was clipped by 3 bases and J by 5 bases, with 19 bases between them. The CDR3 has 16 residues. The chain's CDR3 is CASSFSPASNGETQYF. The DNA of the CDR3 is TGTGCCAGCAGCTTTAGCCCGGCCTCAAACGGGGAGACCCAGTACTTC.

The CDR3 here is CATNGPQNNEQFF. CDR3 sequence (DNA): TGCGCCACCAATGGGCCTCAGAACAATGAGCAGTTCTTC. This rearrangement joins TRBV4-1 to TRBJ2-1; no firm D call. Germline CDR1 reads MGHRA; CDR2 reads YSYEKL. V lost 10 bases to trimming and J lost 5 bases, with 15 bases between them. CDR3 length: 13 amino acids.

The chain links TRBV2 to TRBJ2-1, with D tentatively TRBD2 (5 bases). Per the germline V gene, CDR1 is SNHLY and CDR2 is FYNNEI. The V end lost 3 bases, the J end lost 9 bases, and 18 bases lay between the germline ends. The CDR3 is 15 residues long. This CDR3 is CASSDLLEVGSEQFF. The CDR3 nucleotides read TGTGCCAGCAGTGACCTACTAGAAGTAGGTAGTGAGCAGTTCTTC.

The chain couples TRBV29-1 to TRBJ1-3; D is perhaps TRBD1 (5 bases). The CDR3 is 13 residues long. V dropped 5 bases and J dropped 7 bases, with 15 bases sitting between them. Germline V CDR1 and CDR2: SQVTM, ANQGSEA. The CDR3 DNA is TGCAGCGTTAGCCGGGACCATGGGAACACCATATATTTT. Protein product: CSVSRDHGNTIYF.

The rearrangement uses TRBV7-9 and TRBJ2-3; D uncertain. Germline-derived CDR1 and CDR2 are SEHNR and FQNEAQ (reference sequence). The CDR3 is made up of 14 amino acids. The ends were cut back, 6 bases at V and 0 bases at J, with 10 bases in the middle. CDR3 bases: TGTGCCAGCAGGTACCGACATAGCACAGATACGCAGTATTTT. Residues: CASRYRHSTDTQYF.

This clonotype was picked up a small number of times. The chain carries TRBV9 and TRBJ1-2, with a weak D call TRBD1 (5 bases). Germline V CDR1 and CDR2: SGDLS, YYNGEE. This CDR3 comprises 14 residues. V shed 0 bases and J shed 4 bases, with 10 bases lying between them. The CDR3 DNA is TGTGCCAGCAGCGTAGAATTGGGGGGCTATGGCTACACCTTC. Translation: CASSVELGGYGYTF.

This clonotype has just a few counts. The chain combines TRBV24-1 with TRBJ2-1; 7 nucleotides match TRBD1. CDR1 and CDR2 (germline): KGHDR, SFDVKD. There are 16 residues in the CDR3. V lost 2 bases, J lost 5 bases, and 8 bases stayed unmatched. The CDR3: CATSDWAYDRDNEQFF. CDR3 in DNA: TGTGCCACCAGTGATTGGGCCTACGACAGGGACAATGAGCAGTTCTTC.

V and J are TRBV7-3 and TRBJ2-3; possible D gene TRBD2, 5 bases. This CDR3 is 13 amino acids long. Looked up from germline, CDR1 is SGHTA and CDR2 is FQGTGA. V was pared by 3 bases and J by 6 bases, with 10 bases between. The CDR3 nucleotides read TGTGCCAGCAGCTTTGGTTCGGGGGATACGCAGTATTTT. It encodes CASSFGSGDTQYF. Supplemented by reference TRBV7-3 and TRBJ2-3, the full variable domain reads GAGVSQTPSNKVTEKGKYVELRCDPISGHTALYWYRQSLGQGPEFLIYFQGTGAADDSGLPNDRFFAVRPEGSVSTLKIQRTERGDSAVYLCASSFGSGDTQYFGPGTRLTVL.

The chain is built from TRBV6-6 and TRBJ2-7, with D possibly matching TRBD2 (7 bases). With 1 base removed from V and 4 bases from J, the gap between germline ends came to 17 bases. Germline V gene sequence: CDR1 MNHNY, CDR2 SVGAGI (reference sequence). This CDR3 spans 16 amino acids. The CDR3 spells CASSYWGGGDSYEQYF. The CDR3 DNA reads TGTGCCAGCAGTTACTGGGGAGGGGGGGATTCGTACGAGCAGTACTTC.

The DNA for the CDR3 is TGCAGTGCTAGAGAAGGAGCGCCCCTCCACTTT. Its protein product is CSAREGAPLHF. The chain has TRBV20-1 and TRBJ1-6, with D unresolved. V gave up 0 bases and J gave up 13 bases, with 7 bases separating them. Per germline, CDR1 DFQATT and CDR2 SNEGSKA (reference sequence). The CDR3 is 11 residues long.